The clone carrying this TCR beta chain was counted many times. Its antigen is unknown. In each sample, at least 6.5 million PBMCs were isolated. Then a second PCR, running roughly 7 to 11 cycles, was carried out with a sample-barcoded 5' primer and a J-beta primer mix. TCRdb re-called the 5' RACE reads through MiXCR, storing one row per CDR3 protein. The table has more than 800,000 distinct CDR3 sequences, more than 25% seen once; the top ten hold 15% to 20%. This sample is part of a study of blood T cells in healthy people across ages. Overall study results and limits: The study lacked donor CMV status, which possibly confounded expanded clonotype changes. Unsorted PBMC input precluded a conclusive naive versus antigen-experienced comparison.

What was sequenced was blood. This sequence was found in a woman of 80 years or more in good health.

CDR3 bases: TGCGCCAGCAGCCAAGAGGCAGCCGGGGGTGCTAATTCACCCCTCCACTTT. Translating gives CASSQEAAGGANSPLHF. The J gene is TRBJ1-6, the V gene TRBV4-3, with D possibly matching TRBD1 (5 bases). This CDR3 is built from 17 residues. Germline assignment: CDR1 LGHNA and CDR2 YSLEER. V lost 0 bases, J lost 6 bases, and 15 bases lay in between.